Listed below are T cell receptor beta chains from one sample, sequenced in a study of blood T cell repertoires in COVID-19. The assay was immunoSEQ multiplex PCR, and TCRdb's table has in-frame clones only and misses some. The table lists approximately 220,000 clones, around four fifths of them singletons. The source material was peripheral blood. The receptors originated from a woman in her 40s with active or convalescent COVID-19. Each CDR3 is given with its conserved first and last residue. D genes are given only for firm matches. Size tells how often a clone was seen (once, few, many) or the class of an expanded clone, and some rows leave it out.

J,D,size,V,CDR3,DNA
TRBJ1-6,TRBD1,.,TRBV27,CASSLTGAPGSPLHF,TGTGCCAGCAGTTTGACAGGGGCTCCGGGTTCACCCCTCCACTTT
TRBJ1-2,TRBD1,.,TRBV6-1,CASSEDRLNGYTF,TGTGCCAGCAGTGAGGACAGGCTGAATGGCTACACCTTC
TRBJ1-6,TRBD1,.,TRBV5-1,CASSISGTGVGSPLHF,TGCGCCAGCAGCATCTCCGGGACAGGGGTTGGGTCACCCCTCCACTTT
TRBJ1-3,.,.,TRBV18,CASSPSNTIYF,TGTGCCAGCTCACCGAGTAACACCATATATTTT
TRBJ1-6,TRBD1,.,TRBV2,CASRKGTGGYNSPLHF,TGTGCCAGCAGGAAAGGGACAGGGGGCTATAATTCACCCCTCCACTTT
TRBJ2-5,.,.,TRBV15,CATSSLQGTRETQYF,TGTGCCACCAGCAGCCTCCAGGGGACCAGGGAGACCCAGTACTTC
TRBJ2-1,TRBD2,once,TRBV6-5,CASRGTRMDEQFF,TGTGCCAGCAGAGGGACTAGGATGGATGAGCAGTTCTTC
TRBJ2-7,.,.,TRBV29-1,CSVGPIFEQYF,TGCAGCGTGGGCCCCATTTTCGAGCAGTACTTC
TRBJ2-2,TRBD1,.,TRBV30,CAWSEDRTGGELFF,TGTGCCTGGAGTGAGGACAGGACAGGCGGGGAGCTGTTTTTT
TRBJ1-4,.,.,TRBV18,CASSPNQARGGGHEKLFF,TGTGCCAGCTCACCCAACCAGGCCCGGGGAGGTGGCCATGAAAAACTGTTTTTT
TRBJ1-1,.,once,TRBV5-5,CASSLRGDTEAFF,TGTGCCAGCAGCTTGAGAGGTGACACTGAAGCTTTCTTT
TRBJ1-5,TRBD1,few,TRBV5-8,CASSLTGRDQPQHF,TGTGCCAGCAGCCTGACAGGGCGGGATCAGCCCCAGCATTTT
TRBJ2-3,.,.,TRBV5-5,CASSLTAGYSTDTQYF,TGTGCCAGCAGCTTGACTGCGGGGTACAGCACAGATACGCAGTATTTT
TRBJ1-1,.,.,TRBV30,CAWSVARNTEAFF,TGTGCCTGGAGTGTAGCCCGGAACACTGAAGCTTTCTTT
TRBJ2-2,TRBD2,.,TRBV5-1,CASSLTSGVVTGELFF,TGCGCCAGCAGCCTGACTAGCGGGGTTGTTACCGGGGAGCTGTTTTTT
TRBJ1-2,.,once,TRBV24-1,CATSEVTGTLYGYTF,TGTGCCACCAGTGAGGTAACCGGGACTCTCTATGGCTACACCTTC
TRBJ2-7,.,.,TRBV4-1,CASSQGAGSGYEQYF,TGCGCCAGCAGCCAAGGTGCGGGTAGCGGCTACGAGCAGTACTTC
TRBJ1-1,TRBD1,.,TRBV6-5,CASSYNDRGEAFF,TGTGCCAGCAGTTACAACGACAGGGGGGAAGCTTTCTTT
TRBJ1-1,.,.,TRBV13,CASSSTDLNTEAFF,TGTGCCAGCAGCTCGACAGACTTGAACACTGAAGCTTTCTTT
TRBJ1-6,.,.,TRBV7-2,CASSLVGRDNSPLHF,TGTGCCAGCAGCTTAGTAGGGAGAGATAATTCACCCCTCCACTTT
TRBJ2-5,TRBD2,.,TRBV7-2,CASSLVTPLAGGRETQYF,TGTGCCAGCAGCTTAGTCACCCCACTAGCGGGGGGGCGAGAGACCCAGTACTTC
TRBJ2-3,TRBD1,.,TRBV6-4,CASSRTGSGDTQYF,TGTGCCAGCAGTCGGACAGGGAGTGGAGATACGCAGTATTTT
TRBJ1-2,TRBD1,.,TRBV7-3,CASTLLPRPGQGFNGYTF,TGTGCCAGCACCCTCCTCCCCCGTCCGGGACAGGGTTTCAATGGCTACACCTTC
TRBJ2-1,TRBD2,.,TRBV7-2,CASTLGLAGSHEQFF,TGTGCCAGCACCCTAGGGCTAGCGGGGTCGCATGAGCAGTTCTTC
TRBJ2-2,.,.,TRBV19,CASSIRDITGELFF,TGTGCCAGTAGTATCAGGGACATAACCGGGGAGCTGTTTTTT
TRBJ2-2,.,.,TRBV9,CASSDLGWSVSGTGELFF,TGTGCCAGCAGCGACCTTGGGTGGAGCGTCAGTGGGACCGGGGAGCTGTTTTTT
TRBJ1-4,TRBD1,once,TRBV5-1,CASSLGGTGNEKLFF,TGCGCCAGCAGCTTGGGTGGGACAGGGAATGAAAAACTGTTTTTT
TRBJ1-1,TRBD1,.,TRBV15,CATSRYDRGRGAFF,TGTGCCACCAGCAGGTACGACAGGGGGAGGGGAGCTTTCTTT
TRBJ1-2,.,.,TRBV24-1,CATSDFSLSGYTF,TGTGCCACCAGTGATTTTAGCTTATCAGGCTACACCTTC
TRBJ2-5,TRBD2,.,TRBV19,CASSRRGAGGQETQYF,TGTGCCAGTAGTCGCCGGGGAGCGGGGGGACAAGAGACCCAGTACTTC
TRBJ2-4,TRBD1,.,TRBV28,CASGIQGADKNIQYF,TGTGCCAGCGGAATCCAGGGGGCGGACAAAAACATTCAGTACTTC
TRBJ2-3,.,few,TRBV27,CASRLGGGDTQYF,TGTGCCAGCAGGCTGGGGGGAGGAGATACGCAGTATTTT
TRBJ1-1,.,.,TRBV19,CASSIQGAEAFF,TGTGCCAGTAGTATCCAGGGCGCTGAAGCTTTCTTT
TRBJ1-2,TRBD1,.,TRBV24-1,CATSEAGQGYGYTF,TGTGCCACCAGTGAAGCGGGACAGGGCTATGGCTACACCTTC
TRBJ1-5,TRBD1,.,TRBV2,CASSADREGQPQHF,TGTGCCAGCAGTGCGGACAGGGAGGGTCAGCCCCAGCATTTT
TRBJ1-1,.,.,TRBV7-3,CASSLSMNTEAFF,TGTGCCAGCAGCTTATCAATGAACACTGAAGCTTTCTTT
TRBJ2-7,.,few,TRBV6-5,CASYGIATGEQYF,TGTGCCAGTTACGGGATCGCCACGGGGGAGCAGTACTTC
TRBJ1-5,.,.,TRBV2,CASSEGMANAGQPQHF,TGTGCCAGCAGTGAAGGAATGGCAAATGCAGGCCAGCCCCAGCATTTT
TRBJ1-3,.,.,TRBV30,CAWSTRSGNTIYF,TGTGCCTGGAGTACGAGGTCCGGAAACACCATATATTTT
TRBJ1-2,TRBD1,.,TRBV4-3,CASSQLQGADYGYTF,TGCGCCAGCAGCCAGCTACAGGGGGCGGACTATGGCTACACCTTC
TRBJ1-2,TRBD1,.,TRBV7-8,CASSSRDRGNYGYTF,TGTGCCAGCAGCTCGCGGGACAGGGGTAACTATGGCTACACCTTC
TRBJ2-5,TRBD1,.,TRBV6-5,CASRTRGWQETQYF,TGTGCCAGCCGAACCAGGGGGTGGCAAGAGACCCAGTACTTC